These 8 T cell receptor beta chains were sequenced from one sample in a study of brain T cells in children with intractable seizures. Sequencing was performed with immunoSEQ multiplex PCR; in TCRdb, only in-frame clones are kept and a portion is missing. Counted here are about 350,000 clones, over 90% occurring once; the ten biggest clones make up about 5.8%. Time point specified: blood from clinic visit 5 months post-surgery; TSC patient then seizure free. The input for sequencing was peripheral blood, taken about 5 months after surgery. The receptors shown here come from a boy younger than two with tuberous sclerosis and intractable seizures.

V and J are TRBV5-1 and TRBJ1-1; TRBD1 might be the D (5 bases). Germline V gene data show CDR1 as SGHRS and CDR2 as YFSETQ. Trimming removed 2 bases from V and 7 bases from J, with 12 bases in between. The CDR3 loop spans 13 amino acids. The CDR3 coding sequence is TGCGCCAGCAGCTTATCAGGGAACGGTGAAGCTTTCTTT. Its protein product is CASSLSGNGEAFF.

The chain employs TRBV5-6 and TRBJ2-5, with D unresolved. The germline CDR1 and CDR2 sequences are SGHDT and YYEEEE. The CDR3 totals 13 residues. Deletions cut 2 bases from V and 3 bases from J, with 8 bases between. CDR3 sequence: CASSFNSEETQYF. The CDR3 DNA sequence: TGTGCCAGCAGCTTTAACAGCGAAGAGACCCAGTACTTC.

The chain carries TRBV24-1 and TRBJ2-3; D is uncertain. Germline CDR1 and CDR2: KGHDR and SFDVKD. This CDR3 region has 14 residues. Between the trimmed V and J ends, which lost 4 bases and 4 bases, there was a span of 11 bases. Written as DNA, the CDR3 is TGTGCCACCAGTGACCAGGTGGTAGCAGATACGCAGTATTTT. It translates to CATSDQVVADTQYF.

The chain couples TRBV29-1 to TRBJ1-1; D is ambiguous. CDR1 is SQVTM and CDR2 is ANQGSEA in the germline V gene. V was trimmed by 5 bases and J by 2 bases, leaving 12 bases between them. This CDR3 has 13 amino acids. Here the CDR3 DNA reads TGCAGCGTTTGCCCCGGCGGTAACACTGAAGCTTTCTTT. Translated, it gives CSVCPGGNTEAFF.

The genes are TRBV30 and TRBJ2-1, with D hard to call. The germline gives CDR1 GTSNPN, CDR2 SVGIG (reference sequence). V was clipped by 0 bases and J by 8 bases, with 11 bases between them. This CDR3 has 13 amino acids. The CDR3 DNA follows: TGTGCCTGGAGTGTAGGTCACCCCGATGAGCAGTTCTTC. It encodes CAWSVGHPDEQFF.

This clone occurred once. The chain carries TRBV30 and TRBJ1-2; the match to TRBD1 covers 9 bases. CDR1 is GTSNPN, CDR2 SVGIG, per germline (reference sequence). CDR3 size: 15 residues. Trimming at V came to 5 bases and at J to 6 bases, leaving 13 bases not matched to a gene. The CDR3 sequence is CAWDKIGQGRDGYTF. CDR3 DNA: TGTGCCTGGGATAAAATTGGACAGGGGAGGGATGGCTACACCTTC.

The V gene is TRBV6-5, the J gene TRBJ2-7; TRBD1 might be the D (5 bases). Germline CDR1 MNHEY, CDR2 SVGAGI. The CDR3 has 12 residues. Trimming removed 2 bases at V and 4 bases at J, with 6 bases between. CDR3 nucleotide sequence: TGTGCCAGCAGTTACGCAGGGTACGAGCAGTACTTC. Translated, it gives CASSYAGYEQYF.

The rearrangement uses TRBV6-2 or TRBV6-3 and TRBJ2-3; D not resolved. This CDR3 region has 16 residues. Germline assignment: CDR1 MNHEY and CDR2 SVGEGT. V gave up 2 bases and J gave up 2 bases, with 14 bases separating them. The CDR3 reads CASSYKDVGYTDTQYF. The CDR3 DNA is TGTGCCAGCAGTTACAAGGACGTTGGATACACAGATACGCAGTATTTT.